This T cell receptor (beta chain) was captured in a study of T cells in Graves' hyperthyroidism and ophthalmopathy (dated by TCRdb to the late 2010s). Background on the whole study: Peripheral blood samples were taken at initial diagnosis, before any treatment was given. To identify distinguishing TCR V-J signatures, a discovery cohort of 95 to 100 patients was used, comprising under 45 with Graves' ophthalmopathy and 55 to 65 with stable Graves' hyperthyroidism. Prospective prediction of ophthalmopathy was tested in an independent validation cohort consisting of some 20 hyperthyroidism patients and approximately 16 patients who later progressed to ophthalmopathy. The 75 to 100 discovery patients were randomly split 7:3 into training and test sets. In roughly six Graves' hyperthyroidism patients, the study also compared T-cell repertoires from thyroid tissue with T-cell repertoires from blood. Once sampling was done, hyperthyroidism patients were given methimazole at a starting dose of 30 mg daily, whereas ophthalmopathy patients were given high-dose intravenous methylprednisolone. The paper describes TCR Vbeta CDR3 sequencing of more than 120 peripheral blood samples, made up of approximately 40 ophthalmopathy patients, 70 to 75 hyperthyroidism patients and 17 progressor patients.

This clonotype was detected many times. Its antigen target is currently unknown. Base-call qualities are not available, and no considerably larger clone is one nucleotide away. The TCR beta CDR3 regions were amplified from the RNA transcripts. The first round of RT-PCR for the TCR CDR3 was performed with the HTBI primer set and the Qiagen OneStep RT-PCR kit. A second multiplex PCR round built the libraries, followed by size selection and purification. Paired-end sequencing of the libraries was performed with 100 bp reads on an Illumina HiSeq2000. The published analysis was carried out like this. SOAPnuke was used to process the raw data, throwing out any read that contained adapters or uncalled bases, had a mean Phred below 15, or lacked an exact constant-primer or identifier match. High-quality paired reads were merged with COPE v1.2.5, and unique nucleotide sequences were defined as clonotypes. Clonotypes were aligned to IMGT TRBV, TRBD and TRBJ reference segments using MiTCR v1.1. Analysis was restricted to V-J combinations with a frequency above 0.0001, which covered just over 98% of repertoires. A TCS score was defined as the ratio between F50 (clonal expansion) and ExV (chaos), using BLOSUM62-based TCRdist between CDR3 peptides within each V-J. Welch's t-statistics and random forest reduced some 510 V-J features to 13, which were used in a naive Bayes classifier (R e1071). TCRdb handled the public reads itself, with Q25 trimming in fastp and clone calling in MiXCR, and kept productive beta chains. Every distinct CDR3 protein forms one entry, paired with its most common genes and DNA. For this entry, the V and J calls and clone size follow TCRdb and not the study's own pipeline. Counted in this sample were 550,000 to 800,000 distinct CDR3 sequences; less than 20% of them appeared once. The ten largest account for under 8.5% of the sample.

Stable Graves' hyperthyroidism was defined as the absence of progression to ophthalmopathy over 18 months of follow-up. Hyperthyroidism patients were newly diagnosed, had a disease duration of under 2 months, and were aged 18 to 65 years. Any patient with an uncontrolled infection, another autoimmune disease, pregnancy or lactation was excluded. Clinical symptoms, serum thyroxine and TRAb, thyroid ultrasound, and orbital computed tomography formed the basis for the diagnoses. Ficoll-Paque density gradient centrifugation was used to isolate PBMCs from around 10 ml of fresh peripheral blood. Total RNA was extracted using Trizol reagent, and RNA quality was assessed on an Agilent 2100 Bioanalyzer. The CDR1 and CDR2 encoded by the germline V gene (reference sequence) are MNHEY and SMNVEV. V lost 2 bases and J lost 4 bases; the stretch between them is 11 bases long. The CDR3 runs 14 amino acids, cysteine and phenylalanine included. Only CDR3 DNA remains: 42 bases, in frame from the first base.

General study outcomes and caveats: Most expanded thyroid clonotypes (frequency above 0.001) were also detected in blood, a finding suggesting that blood repertoires may reflect thyroid immune responses. Sample size was not statistically predetermined, and investigators were not blinded to group allocation. Ophthalmopathy was separated from stable hyperthyroidism by a 13 V-J signature model, with 85% to 90% sensitivity and 81% to 83% specificity obtained in cross-validation and 80%/75% obtained in testing. In validation, the model predicted progression to ophthalmopathy with approximately 70% sensitivity and less than 80% specificity, a median of roughly seven months before onset.

Sequencing was carried out using blood. The chain joins TRBV27 to TRBJ1-1; a confident D gene designation cannot be given. This TCR came from a man aged 18 to 30 with Graves' hyperthyroidism. The DNA reads TGTGCCAGCAGTTTAAGCCGGCAAGGCACTGAAGCTTTCTTT. Translated, it gives CASSLSRQGTEAFF.